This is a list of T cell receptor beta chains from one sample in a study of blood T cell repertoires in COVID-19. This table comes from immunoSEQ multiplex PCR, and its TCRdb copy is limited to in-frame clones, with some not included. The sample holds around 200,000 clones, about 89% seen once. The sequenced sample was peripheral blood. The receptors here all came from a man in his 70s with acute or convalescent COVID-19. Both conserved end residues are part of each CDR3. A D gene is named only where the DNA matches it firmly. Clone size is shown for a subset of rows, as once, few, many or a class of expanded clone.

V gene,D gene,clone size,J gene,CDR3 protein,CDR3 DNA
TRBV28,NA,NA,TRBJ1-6,CASSLSGAFVSPLHF,TGTGCCAGCAGTTTATCTGGGGCCTTTGTTTCACCCCTCCACTTT
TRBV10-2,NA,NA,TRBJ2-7,CASSESRDAYEQYF,TGCGCCAGCAGTGAGTCGCGGGATGCCTACGAGCAGTACTTC
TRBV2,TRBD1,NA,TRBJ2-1,CASKDRGLGYGEQFF,TGTGCCAGCAAGGACAGGGGGCTAGGATACGGTGAGCAGTTCTTC
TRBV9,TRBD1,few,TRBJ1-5,CASGQGAGQPQHF,TGTGCCAGCGGACAGGGCGCTGGTCAGCCCCAGCATTTT
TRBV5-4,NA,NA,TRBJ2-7,CASSYGTTRSYEQYF,TGTGCCAGCAGCTATGGGACAACCCGCTCCTACGAGCAGTACTTC
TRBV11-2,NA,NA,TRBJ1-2,CASSLSLWGEDGYTF,TGTGCCAGCAGCTTATCACTGTGGGGAGAGGATGGCTACACCTTC
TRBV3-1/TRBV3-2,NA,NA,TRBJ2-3,CASSQDRYTQYF,TGTGCCAGCAGCCAAGACCGCTACACGCAGTATTTT
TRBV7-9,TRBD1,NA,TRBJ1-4,CASSPRTGAVEKLFF,TGTGCCAGCAGCCCGCGGACAGGGGCGGTTGAAAAACTGTTTTTT
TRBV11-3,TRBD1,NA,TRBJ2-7,CASSWTGTDYEQYF,TGTGCCAGCAGCTGGACCGGGACAGATTACGAGCAGTACTTC
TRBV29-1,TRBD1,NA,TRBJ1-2,CSVNDRGYGYTF,TGCAGCGTTAATGACAGGGGCTATGGCTACACCTTC
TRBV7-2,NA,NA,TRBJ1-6,CASSLGVDSPLHF,TGTGCCAGCAGCTTAGGAGTCGATTCACCCCTCCACTTT
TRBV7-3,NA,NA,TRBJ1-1,CASSPTGGTEAFF,TGTGCCAGCAGCCCGACAGGCGGTACTGAAGCTTTCTTT
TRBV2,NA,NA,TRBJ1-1,CASTIGRVEAFF,TGTGCCAGCACCATTGGGCGCGTTGAAGCTTTCTTT
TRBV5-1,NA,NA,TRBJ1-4,CASSLESGTEKLFF,TGCGCCAGCAGCCTAGAGAGCGGCACTGAAAAACTGTTTTTT
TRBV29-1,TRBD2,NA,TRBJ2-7,CSVTSGNHEQYF,TGCAGCGTGACTAGCGGGAACCACGAGCAGTACTTC
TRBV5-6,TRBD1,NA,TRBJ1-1,CASRGFRGPLQNTEAFF,TGTGCCAGCAGGGGGTTCAGGGGGCCACTCCAAAACACTGAAGCTTTCTTT
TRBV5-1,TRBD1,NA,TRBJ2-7,CASSLGGQGNYEQYF,TGCGCCAGCAGCTTGGGTGGACAGGGTAATTACGAGCAGTACTTC
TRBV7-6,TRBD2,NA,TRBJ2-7,CASSIGLAGGHEQYF,TGTGCCAGCAGCATTGGACTAGCGGGGGGGCACGAGCAGTACTTC
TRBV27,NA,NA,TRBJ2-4,CASSFEGRDIQYF,TGTGCCAGCAGTTTCGAGGGTCGAGACATTCAGTACTTC
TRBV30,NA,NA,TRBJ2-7,CAWSVDSGPYEQYF,TGTGCCTGGAGTGTGGATAGCGGACCCTACGAGCAGTACTTC
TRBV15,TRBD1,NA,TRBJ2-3,CATSREQTGDPLGDTQYF,TGTGCCACCAGCAGGGAGCAAACAGGGGACCCTTTGGGAGATACGCAGTATTTT
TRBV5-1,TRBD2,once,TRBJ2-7,CASSLAGLSSYEQYF,TGCGCCAGCAGCCTAGCGGGGCTGAGCTCCTACGAGCAGTACTTC
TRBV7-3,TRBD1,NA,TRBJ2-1,CASSSGTGVYNEQFF,TGTGCCAGCAGCTCCGGGACAGGGGTTTACAATGAGCAGTTCTTC
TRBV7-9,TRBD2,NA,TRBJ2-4,CASSSGGDIQYF,TGTGCCAGCAGCTCCGGGGGGGACATTCAGTACTTC
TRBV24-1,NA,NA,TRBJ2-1,CATSDFREGNEQFF,TGTGCCACCAGTGATTTCCGTGAGGGCAATGAGCAGTTCTTC
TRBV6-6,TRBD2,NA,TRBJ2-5,CASNRLAGGWETQYF,TGTGCCAGCAACCGACTAGCGGGAGGATGGGAGACCCAGTACTTC
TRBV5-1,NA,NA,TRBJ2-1,CASSLAQSGDEQFF,TGCGCCAGCAGCTTGGCGCAATCGGGGGATGAGCAGTTCTTC
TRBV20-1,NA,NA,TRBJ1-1,CSPLNGLEAFF,TGCAGTCCCCTTAATGGACTTGAAGCTTTCTTT
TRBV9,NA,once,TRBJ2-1,CASSVGHNNEQFF,TGTGCCAGCAGCGTAGGTCACAACAATGAGCAGTTCTTC
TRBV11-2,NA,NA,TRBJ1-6,CASSIEESSPLHF,TGTGCCAGCAGCATTGAAGAGAGTTCACCCCTCCACTTT
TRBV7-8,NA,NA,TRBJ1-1,CASRGEGRFTEAFF,TGTGCCAGCCGCGGGGAGGGGAGATTCACTGAAGCTTTCTTT
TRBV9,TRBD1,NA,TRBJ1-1,CASSPTGGNTEAFF,TGTGCCAGCAGCCCAACAGGGGGGAACACTGAAGCTTTCTTT
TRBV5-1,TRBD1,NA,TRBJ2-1,CASSSYRGLRGQRDNEQFF,TGCGCCAGCAGCTCGTATCGGGGCCTAAGGGGACAGCGAGACAATGAGCAGTTCTTC
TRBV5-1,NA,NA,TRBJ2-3,CASSPGGSGETDTQYF,TGCGCCAGCAGCCCAGGGGGTAGCGGGGAAACAGATACGCAGTATTTT
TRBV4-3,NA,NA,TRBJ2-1,CASSHLAPSSYNEQFF,TGCGCCAGCAGCCACCTCGCCCCGAGCTCCTACAATGAGCAGTTCTTC
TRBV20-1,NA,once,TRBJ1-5,CSASLTGLDNQPQHF,TGCAGTGCTAGTCTCACAGGGTTAGACAATCAGCCCCAGCATTTT
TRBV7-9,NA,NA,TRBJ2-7,CASSPEGGATYEQYF,TGTGCCAGCAGCCCAGAAGGGGGGGCCACCTACGAGCAGTACTTC
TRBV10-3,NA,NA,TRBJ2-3,CAISESVAESTDTQYF,TGTGCCATCAGTGAGTCAGTAGCGGAAAGCACAGATACGCAGTATTTT
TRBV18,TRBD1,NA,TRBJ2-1,CASSRTGGNEQFF,TGTGCCAGCTCACGAACAGGGGGCAATGAGCAGTTCTTC
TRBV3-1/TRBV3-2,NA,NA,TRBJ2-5,CASSQDPSVGTQYF,TGTGCCAGCAGCCAAGATCCGAGCGTTGGGACCCAGTACTTC
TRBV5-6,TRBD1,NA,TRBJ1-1,CASSRFEQGANTEAFF,TGTGCCAGCAGCCGATTCGAACAGGGGGCAAACACTGAAGCTTTCTTT
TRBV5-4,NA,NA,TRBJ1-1,CASSSGGATTEAFF,TGTGCCAGCAGCTCCGGGGGGGCTACCACTGAAGCTTTCTTT
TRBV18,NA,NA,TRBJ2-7,CASSPLSNYEQYF,TGTGCCAGCTCACCTCTTTCTAACTACGAGCAGTACTTC
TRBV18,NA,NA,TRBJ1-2,CASSQGTGYGYTF,TGTGCCAGCTCACAGGGCACAGGCTATGGCTACACCTTC
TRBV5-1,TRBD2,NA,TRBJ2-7,CASSLVAGGQRDEQYF,TGCGCCAGCAGCTTGGTTGCGGGAGGCCAAAGGGACGAGCAGTACTTC
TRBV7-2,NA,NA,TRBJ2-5,CASSLVRQFGAQYF,TGTGCCAGCAGCTTAGTACGGCAGTTCGGGGCCCAGTACTTC
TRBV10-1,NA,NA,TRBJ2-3,CASSEPGRGDTQYF,TGCGCCAGCAGTGAGCCAGGAAGGGGTGATACGCAGTATTTT
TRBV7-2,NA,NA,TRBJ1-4,CASSLTLRRPGVNEKLFF,TGTGCCAGCAGCCTGACGTTGCGGAGGCCGGGGGTAAATGAAAAACTGTTTTTT
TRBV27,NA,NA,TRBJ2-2,CASSFNLEGVSAGELFF,TGTGCCAGCAGTTTCAACCTCGAGGGGGTCTCGGCCGGGGAGCTGTTTTTT
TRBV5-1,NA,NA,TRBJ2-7,CASSPAEPGYEQYF,TGCGCCAGCAGTCCGGCGGAGCCGGGGTACGAGCAGTACTTC
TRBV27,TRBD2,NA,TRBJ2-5,CASSLHRDYKTQYF,TGTGCCAGCAGCCTCCACCGGGACTATAAGACCCAGTACTTC
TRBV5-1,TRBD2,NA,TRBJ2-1,CASSLEGLAGDEQFF,TGCGCCAGCAGCTTGGAAGGACTAGCGGGAGATGAGCAGTTCTTC
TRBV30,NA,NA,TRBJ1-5,CAWSGQSNQPQHF,TGTGCCTGGAGTGGGCAGTCCAATCAGCCCCAGCATTTT
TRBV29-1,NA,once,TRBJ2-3,CSFSPGAAAGTDTQYF,TGCAGCTTTAGCCCGGGGGCCGCAGCGGGGACAGATACGCAGTATTTT
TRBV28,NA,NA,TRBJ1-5,CASTGTHVYSNQPQHF,TGTGCCAGCACCGGGACACACGTTTATAGCAATCAGCCCCAGCATTTT
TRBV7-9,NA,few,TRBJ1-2,CASSSGGTLNGYTF,TGTGCCAGCAGTTCGGGGGGCACGCTTAATGGCTACACCTTC
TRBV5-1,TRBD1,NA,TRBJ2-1,CASSFQQGADEQFF,TGCGCCAGCAGTTTTCAACAGGGGGCCGATGAGCAGTTCTTC